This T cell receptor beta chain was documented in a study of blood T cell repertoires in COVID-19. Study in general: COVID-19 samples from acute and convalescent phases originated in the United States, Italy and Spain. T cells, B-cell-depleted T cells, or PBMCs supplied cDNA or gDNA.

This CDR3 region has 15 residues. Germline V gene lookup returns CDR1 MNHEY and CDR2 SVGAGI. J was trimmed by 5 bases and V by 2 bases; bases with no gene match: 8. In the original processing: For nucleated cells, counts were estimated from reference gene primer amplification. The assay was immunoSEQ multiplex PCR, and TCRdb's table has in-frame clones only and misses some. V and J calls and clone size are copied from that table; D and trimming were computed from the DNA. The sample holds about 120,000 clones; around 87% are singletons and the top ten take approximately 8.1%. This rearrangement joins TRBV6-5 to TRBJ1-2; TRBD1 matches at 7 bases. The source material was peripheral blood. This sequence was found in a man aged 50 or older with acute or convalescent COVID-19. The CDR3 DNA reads TGTGCCAGCAGTTACAGGGGGGACAGATATTATGGCTACACCTTC. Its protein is CASSYRGDRYYGYTF.